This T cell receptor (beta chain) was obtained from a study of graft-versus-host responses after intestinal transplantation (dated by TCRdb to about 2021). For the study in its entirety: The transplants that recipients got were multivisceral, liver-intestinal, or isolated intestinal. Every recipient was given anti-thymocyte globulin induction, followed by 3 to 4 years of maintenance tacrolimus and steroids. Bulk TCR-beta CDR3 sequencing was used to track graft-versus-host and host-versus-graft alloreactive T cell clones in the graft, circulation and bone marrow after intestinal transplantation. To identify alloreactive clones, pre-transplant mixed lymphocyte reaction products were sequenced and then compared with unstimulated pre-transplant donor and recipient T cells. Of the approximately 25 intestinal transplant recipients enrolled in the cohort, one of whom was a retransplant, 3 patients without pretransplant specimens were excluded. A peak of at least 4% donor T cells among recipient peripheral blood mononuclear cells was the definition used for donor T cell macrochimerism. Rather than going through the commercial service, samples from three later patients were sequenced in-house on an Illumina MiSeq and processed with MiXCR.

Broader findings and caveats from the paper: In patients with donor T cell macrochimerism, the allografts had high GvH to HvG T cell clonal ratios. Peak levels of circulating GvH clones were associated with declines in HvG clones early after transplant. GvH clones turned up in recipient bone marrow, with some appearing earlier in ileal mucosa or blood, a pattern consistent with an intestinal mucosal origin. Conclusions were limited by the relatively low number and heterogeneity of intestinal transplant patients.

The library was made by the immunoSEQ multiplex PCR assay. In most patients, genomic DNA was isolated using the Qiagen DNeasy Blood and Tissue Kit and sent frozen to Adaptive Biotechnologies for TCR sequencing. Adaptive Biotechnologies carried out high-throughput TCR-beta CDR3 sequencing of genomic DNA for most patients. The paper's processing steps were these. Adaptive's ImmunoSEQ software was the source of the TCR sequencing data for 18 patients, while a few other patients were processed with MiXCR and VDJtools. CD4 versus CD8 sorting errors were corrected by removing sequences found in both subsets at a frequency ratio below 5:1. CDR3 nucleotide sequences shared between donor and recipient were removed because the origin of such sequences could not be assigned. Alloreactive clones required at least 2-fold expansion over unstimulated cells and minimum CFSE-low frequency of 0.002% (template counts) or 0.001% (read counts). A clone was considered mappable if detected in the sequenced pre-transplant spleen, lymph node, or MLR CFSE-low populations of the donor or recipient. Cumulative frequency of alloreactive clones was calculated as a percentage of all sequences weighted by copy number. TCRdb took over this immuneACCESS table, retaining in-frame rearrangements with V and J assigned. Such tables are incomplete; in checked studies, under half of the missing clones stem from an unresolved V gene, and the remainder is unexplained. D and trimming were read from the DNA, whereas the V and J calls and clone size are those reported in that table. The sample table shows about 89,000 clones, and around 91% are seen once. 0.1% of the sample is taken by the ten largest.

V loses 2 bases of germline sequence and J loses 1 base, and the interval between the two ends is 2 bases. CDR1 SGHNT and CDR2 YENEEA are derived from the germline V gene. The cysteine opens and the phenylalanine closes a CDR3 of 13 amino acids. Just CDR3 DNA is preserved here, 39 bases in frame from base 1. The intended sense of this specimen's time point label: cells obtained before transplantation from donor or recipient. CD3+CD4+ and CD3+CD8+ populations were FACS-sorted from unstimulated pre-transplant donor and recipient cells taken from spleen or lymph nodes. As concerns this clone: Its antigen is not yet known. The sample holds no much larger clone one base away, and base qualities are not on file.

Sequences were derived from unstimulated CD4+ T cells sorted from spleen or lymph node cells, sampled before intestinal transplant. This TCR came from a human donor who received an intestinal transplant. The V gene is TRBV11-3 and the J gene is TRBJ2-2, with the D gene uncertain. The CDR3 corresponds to CASSLQNTGELFF. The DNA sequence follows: TGTGCCAGCAGCTTACAGAACACCGGGGAGCTGTTTTTT.